This TCR beta chain was documented in a study of vaccination effects on CD4 cells after COVID-19. The overall study: Post-vaccine sampling took place a median of 72 days after the second dose.

TCRdb's table, derived via immunoSEQ multiplex PCR, lists solely in-frame clones and lacks some. This table holds tens of thousands of clones, around 79% found once. Antigen-specific CD4+ T cells were expanded with viral peptide pools in the ViraFEST assay before sequencing. Upon completion of around eleven days in culture, CD4+ T cells were isolated. It was two doses of either the BNT162b2 or mRNA-1273 vaccine that participants received. Germline values: CDR1 MNHEY, CDR2 SMNVEV (reference sequence). CDR3 length equals 14 residues. The V end lost 3 bases, the J end lost 7 bases, and 13 bases lay between the germline ends. In regard to this clone: Its antigen is not identified.

The gene calls are TRBV27 and TRBJ2-1; D possibly uses TRBD1 or TRBD2 (6 bases each). Sequencing was performed on CD4+ T cells from PBMCs cultured with SARS-CoV-2 spike peptides, taken after COVID-19 vaccination. This TCR was sampled from a human donor who received a COVID-19 vaccine. The CDR3 reads CASSFSIGGNEQFF. CDR3 DNA sequence: TGTGCCAGCAGTTTTAGCATAGGGGGGAATGAGCAGTTCTTC.